The 25 T cell receptor beta chains listed next were all sequenced from one sample in a study of T cells in Graves' hyperthyroidism and ophthalmopathy. The CDR3 regions of TCR beta were amplified from RNA transcripts. RT-PCR in the first round (using the HTBI primer set) targeted the TCR CDR3. TCRdb redid the calling of the multiplex PCR reads with MiXCR, one entry per CDR3 protein. This table has about 640,000 distinct CDR3 sequences, about 45% appearing once. The sample consisted of peripheral blood or thyroid tissue (not recorded which). The receptors derive from an adult man with Graves' disease, either hyperthyroidism or ophthalmopathy (not recorded which).

This clonotype was seen ten or more times. V and J are TRBV7-9 and TRBJ2-5, with 7 positions matching TRBD1. Germline values: CDR1 SEHNR, CDR2 FQNEAQ (reference sequence). The CDR3 runs 14 residues. V gave up 1 base and J gave up 5 bases; unmatched junction bases: 4. As DNA, the CDR3 is TGTGCCAGCAGCTTAGGACGAGGGGGCGAGACCCAGTACTTC. This translates into CASSLGRGGETQYF. Variable domain in full (rest from reference TRBV7-9 and TRBJ2-5): DTGVSQNPRHKITKRGQNVTFRCDPISEHNRLYWYRQTLGQGPEFLTYFQNEAQLEKSRLLSDRFSAERPKGSFSTLEIQRTEQGDSAMYLCASSLGRGGETQYFGPGTRLLVL.

The V gene is TRBV20-1, the J gene TRBJ2-2; 10 bases are shared with TRBD2. The CDR3 consists of 14 residues. Trimming removed 8 bases from V and 7 bases from J; junction bases left unmatched: 10. The germline gives CDR1 DFQATT, CDR2 SNEGSKA (reference sequence). The CDR3 DNA is TGCAGTTACCTGGGACTAGCGTGGGTCGGGGAGCTGTTTTTT. This sequence encodes CSYLGLAWVGELFF.

The chain recombines TRBV2 with TRBJ1-2; D remains unclear. CDR1 and CDR2 from the germline V gene are SNHLY and FYNNEI. V dropped 10 bases and J dropped 4 bases, with 4 bases sitting between them. This CDR3 comprises 9 residues. The CDR3 DNA follows: TGTGCCATTAGCTATGGCTACACCTTC. This encodes CAISYGYTF.

The chain combines TRBV7-2 with TRBJ2-7; 7 bases align to TRBD1. The CDR3 contains 13 residues. Germline assignment: CDR1 SGHTA and CDR2 FQGNSA. The trim removed 3 bases at V and 6 bases at J, leaving 5 bases unmatched. DNA of the CDR3: TGTGCCAGCAGCTTTCAGGGGGTCGGCGAGCAGTACTTC. This encodes CASSFQGVGEQYF.

The V and J genes are TRBV29-1 and TRBJ1-2; TRBD1 agrees at 8 bases. The germline V gene encodes CDR1 SQVTM and CDR2 ANQGSEA. The length of the CDR3 is 13 residues. With V trimmed by 6 bases and J by 8 bases, 11 bases remained unmatched. CDR3 coding DNA: TGCAGCGTCGCCTTACAGGGGGTGAGCGGCTACACCTTC. Residues: CSVALQGVSGYTF. Complete variable domain (other parts from reference TRBV29-1 and TRBJ1-2): SAVISQKPSRDICQRGTSLTIQCQVDSQVTMMFWYRQQPGQSLTLIATANQGSEATYESGFVIDKFPISRPNLTFSTLTVSNMSPEDSSIYLCSVALQGVSGYTFGSGTRLTVV.

The rearrangement links TRBV25-1 to TRBJ2-3; D is perhaps TRBD1 (6 bases). CDR1 and CDR2 from the germline V gene are MGHDK and SYGVNS. V lost 3 bases and J 1 base, leaving 14 bases between the germline ends. The CDR3 spans 16 residues. The CDR3 nucleotides read TGTGCCAGCAGTGACCCCACGGACAGTCGCACAGATACGCAGTATTTT. This translates into CASSDPTDSRTDTQYF.

The rearrangement links TRBV2 to TRBJ1-6, with D maybe TRBD1 (5 bases). CDR3 size: 17 residues. CDR1 is SNHLY, CDR2 FYNNEI, per germline. Trimming took 5 bases from V and 7 from J, leaving 21 bases between them. CDR3 sequence reads: CASSLTPPGQGNSPLHF. The CDR3 DNA reads TGTGCCAGCAGTTTAACCCCGCCAGGGCAGGGAAATTCACCCCTCCACTTT.

This clonotype was counted at least ten times. This chain uses TRBV29-1 with TRBJ2-6; D remains unclear. This CDR3 comprises 15 residues. V gave up 4 bases and J gave up 0 bases, with 10 bases separating them. Germline values: CDR1 SQVTM, CDR2 ANQGSEA. The CDR3 DNA is TGCAGCGTTGGAGGCGGTCACTCTGGGGCCAACGTCCTGACTTTC. Its protein is CSVGGGHSGANVLTF. The full variable domain, with the rest looked up from reference TRBV29-1 and TRBJ2-6, is SAVISQKPSRDICQRGTSLTIQCQVDSQVTMMFWYRQQPGQSLTLIATANQGSEATYESGFVIDKFPISRPNLTFSTLTVSNMSPEDSSIYLCSVGGGHSGANVLTFGAGSRLTVL.

The chain employs TRBV2 and TRBJ1-5; D is unresolved. The CDR3 length is 12 residues. CDR1 and CDR2 from the germline V gene are SNHLY and FYNNEI. With 5 bases removed from V and 7 bases from J, the gap between germline ends came to 9 bases. The CDR3 spells CASSLYKQPQHF. For the CDR3, the DNA is TGTGCCAGCAGTTTATATAAGCAGCCCCAGCATTTT.

Of note for this clonotype: This sequence may be a read error, since a much larger clone differs from it by one base. The chain combines TRBV7-8 with TRBJ1-5; D call uncertain. CDR1 SGHVS and CDR2 FQNEAQ come from the germline V gene. This CDR3 has 16 amino acids. CDR3 loop: CASSPLTTYSNKPQHF. CDR3 DNA: TGTGCCAGCAGCCCACTGACAACGTATAGCAATAAGCCCCAGCATTTT.

This clonotype has a single count. The chain joins TRBV7-9 to TRBJ2-7; unclear D gene. Germline CDR1 is SEHNR and CDR2 is FQNEAQ (reference sequence). V was cut by 8 bases and J by 1 base, with 18 bases left in between. The CDR3 loop spans 15 amino acids. The CDR3 DNA is TGTGCCAGCTCACCAACCCCCGACAAATCCTACGAGCAGTACTTC. Translation gives CASSPTPDKSYEQYF.

The chain links TRBV7-2 to TRBJ2-7; 8 bases fit TRBD1. Germline CDR1 and CDR2: SGHTA and FQGNSA. The CDR3 length is 16 residues. Trimming took 5 bases from V and 3 from J; bases not matched to a gene: 12. The CDR3 bases are TGTGCCAGCAGCCGAAGACAGGGGACGCGTGGCTACGAGCAGTACTTC. This sequence encodes CASSRRQGTRGYEQYF.

The chain recombines TRBV7-3 with TRBJ2-5, with 13 bases identical to TRBD2. The DNA end lines up better with TRBJ2-1; the J call may be wrong. This CDR3 region has 15 residues. Germline loops: CDR1 SGHTA, CDR2 FQGTGA. The CDR3 region has the DNA TGTGCCAGCAGCCCTAGGACTAGCGGGAGTTATGAGCAGTTCTTC. This codes for CASSPRTSGSYEQFF.

The chain links TRBV7-9 to TRBJ1-2; 10 bases align to TRBD1. Germline V gene lookup returns CDR1 SEHNR and CDR2 FQNEAQ (reference sequence). Trimming took 5 bases from V and 2 from J; bases not matched to a gene: 2. The CDR3 is made up of 14 amino acids. Written as DNA, the CDR3 is TGTGCCAGCAGCGGACAGGGGGACAACTATGGCTACACCTTC. It translates to CASSGQGDNYGYTF.

The sample holds a few counts of this clonotype. CDR3 in DNA: TGTGCCAGCAGCCTTAGCGGGGACCCCTACGAGCAGTACTTC. Translation gives CASSLSGDPYEQYF. V gene TRBV12-3 or TRBV12-4 combines with J gene TRBJ2-7; 8 positions agree with TRBD2. V lost 6 bases to trimming and J lost 2 bases; unmatched junction nucleotides: 6. This CDR3 comprises 14 residues.

With respect to this clonotype: Germline and junction disagree at one end, which may indicate a read error. This chain uses TRBV7-8 with TRBJ1-5; D gene ambiguous. Per germline, CDR1 SGHVS and CDR2 FQNEAQ. This CDR3 is 15 amino acids long. The CDR3 nucleotides are TGTGCCAGCACCTTGGGTTGGCAGAGCAATCAGCCCCAGCAGTTT. Protein: CASTLGWQSNQPQQF.

This chain connects TRBV5-1 to TRBJ2-7, with 14 bases that match TRBD2. The V gene end was trimmed by 4 bases and the J gene end by 7 bases; junction bases not matched to a gene: 10. The CDR3 has 16 amino acids. Looked up from germline, CDR1 is SGHRS and CDR2 is YFSETQ. The CDR3 spells CASSDRTSGGYNEQYF. The CDR3 DNA sequence: TGCGCCAGCAGCGACCGGACTAGCGGGGGGTACAATGAGCAGTACTTC.

In its sample, this clonotype was seen a few times. This chain links TRBV20-1 with TRBJ1-6, with TRBD1 identical over 8 bases. The CDR3 is 13 residues long. Germline V CDR1 and CDR2: DFQATT, SNEGSKA (reference sequence). The V segment lost 3 bases and the J segment 7 bases; nucleotides outside the gene matches: 2. CDR3 nucleotide sequence: TGCAGTGCTAGTCGACAGGGGAATTCACCCCTCCACTTT. It translates to CSASRQGNSPLHF.

The table lists this clonotype with many counts. The V and J genes are TRBV29-1 and TRBJ1-4; D gene uncertain. Deletions cut 2 bases from V and 11 bases from J, with 6 bases between. The CDR3 runs to 10 residues. Germline values: CDR1 SQVTM, CDR2 ANQGSEA. The CDR3 nucleotides are TGCAGCGTTGAAACCGGGAAACTGTTTTTT. It codes for CSVETGKLFF.

A remark on this clonotype: Since no conserved phenylalanine or tryptophan closes the CDR3, a read error is the likely cause. The genes are TRBV29-1 and TRBJ2-7; 7 nucleotides match TRBD2. The CDR3 loop spans 15 amino acids. V shed 6 bases, J shed 1 base, and the junction held 12 bases outside the gene matches. Per germline, CDR1 SQVTM and CDR2 ANQGSEA. Here the CDR3 reads CSVGGGSGSSYEQYL. As DNA, the CDR3 is TGCAGCGTGGGCGGGGGTAGCGGGTCATCCTACGAGCAGTACCTC.

There are many counts of this clonotype. V usage is TRBV29-1 and J usage is TRBJ1-2; weak D call: TRBD1 (6 bases). V was trimmed by 1 base and J by 5 bases, leaving 14 bases between them. The CDR3 length is 14 residues. Germline CDR1 SQVTM, CDR2 ANQGSEA. The CDR3 DNA reads TGCAGCGTTGAAGTTTCAGGGGCCGGGTATGGCTACACCTTC. Amino acids: CSVEVSGAGYGYTF.

The chain combines TRBV11-2 with TRBJ2-5; 9 bases agree with TRBD2. The germline V gene has CDR1 SGHAT and CDR2 FQNNGV. V lost 5 bases, J lost 3 bases, and 4 bases stayed unmatched. The CDR3 runs to 14 residues. The CDR3, as DNA: TGTGCCAGCAGCCGTAGGACTAGCGAAGAGACCCAGTACTTC. Its protein product is CASSRRTSEETQYF.

Worth noting for this clonotype: Germline and junction disagree at one end, which may indicate a read error. The rearrangement links TRBV5-1 to TRBJ2-2; possibly TRBD2 for D (6 bases). The CDR3 contains 13 residues. Germline values: CDR1 SGHRS, CDR2 YFSETQ. The CDR3 spells CASHRPNTGGLFF. CDR3 DNA: TGCGCCAGCCACCGTCCGAACACCGGGGGGCTGTTTTTT.

In regard to this clonotype: A read error may explain this, as a much larger clone is one base away. This chain uses TRBV5-1 with TRBJ1-6; no clear D gene. V lost 0 bases and J 2 bases, leaving 6 bases between the germline ends. Germline loops: CDR1 SGHRS, CDR2 YFSETQ. The CDR3 spans 15 residues. The CDR3 DNA is TGCGCCAGCAGCTTGGTAGGGACCTATAATTCACCCCTCCACTTT. Translating gives CASSLVGTYNSPLHF.

V usage is TRBV20-1 and J usage is TRBJ2-1, with TRBD2 as a possible D gene (6 bases). Germline V gene data show CDR1 as DFQATT and CDR2 as SNEGSKA (reference sequence). The CDR3 contains 16 residues. V was pared by 3 bases and J by 1 base, with 16 bases between. The CDR3 here is CSASPSAIFSYNEQFF. CDR3 bases: TGCAGTGCTAGTCCTAGCGCTATCTTTTCCTACAATGAGCAGTTCTTC.